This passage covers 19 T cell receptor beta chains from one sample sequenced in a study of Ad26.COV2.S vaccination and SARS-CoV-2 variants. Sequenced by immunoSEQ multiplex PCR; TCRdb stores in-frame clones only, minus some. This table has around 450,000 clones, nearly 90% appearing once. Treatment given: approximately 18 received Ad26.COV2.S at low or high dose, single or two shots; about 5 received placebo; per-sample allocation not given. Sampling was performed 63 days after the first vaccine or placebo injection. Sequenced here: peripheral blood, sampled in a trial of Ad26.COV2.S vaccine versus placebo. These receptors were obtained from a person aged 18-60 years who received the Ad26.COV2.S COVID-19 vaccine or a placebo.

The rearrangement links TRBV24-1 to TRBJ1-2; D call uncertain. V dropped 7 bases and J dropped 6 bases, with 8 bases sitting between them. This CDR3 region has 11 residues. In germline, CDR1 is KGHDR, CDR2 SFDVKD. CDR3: CATRQWDGYTF. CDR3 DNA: TGTGCCACCAGGCAGTGGGATGGCTACACCTTC.

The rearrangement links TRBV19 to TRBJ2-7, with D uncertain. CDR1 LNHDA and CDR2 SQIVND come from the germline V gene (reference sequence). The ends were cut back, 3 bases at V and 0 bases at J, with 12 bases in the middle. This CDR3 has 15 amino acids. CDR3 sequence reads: CASSIQSGISYEQYF. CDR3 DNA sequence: TGTGCCAGTAGTATCCAATCAGGTATCTCCTACGAGCAGTACTTC.

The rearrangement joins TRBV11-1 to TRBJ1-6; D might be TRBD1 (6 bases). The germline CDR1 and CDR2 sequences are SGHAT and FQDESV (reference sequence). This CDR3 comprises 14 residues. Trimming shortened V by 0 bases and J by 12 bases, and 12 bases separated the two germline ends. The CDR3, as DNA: TGTGCCAGCAGCTTAGCACAGGGATTGGGACCCCTCCACTTT. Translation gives CASSLAQGLGPLHF.

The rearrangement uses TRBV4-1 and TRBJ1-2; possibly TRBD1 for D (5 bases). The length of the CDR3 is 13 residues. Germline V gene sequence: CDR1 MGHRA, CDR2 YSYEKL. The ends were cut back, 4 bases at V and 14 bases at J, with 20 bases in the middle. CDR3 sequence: CASSLSKPQGLTF. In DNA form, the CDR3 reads TGCGCCAGCAGCCTTTCTAAGCCCCAGGGCCTTACCTTC.

DNA of the CDR3: TGTGCCAGCAGCTTAGTGGGGGGGTATTACTACGAGCAGTACTTC. Amino acid sequence: CASSLVGGYYYEQYF. The rearrangement links TRBV7-2 to TRBJ2-7, with 7 bases fitting TRBD2. V dropped 1 base and J dropped 3; count of bases not matched to a gene: 6. Germline CDR1 reads SGHTA; CDR2 reads FQGNSA. This CDR3 has 15 residues.

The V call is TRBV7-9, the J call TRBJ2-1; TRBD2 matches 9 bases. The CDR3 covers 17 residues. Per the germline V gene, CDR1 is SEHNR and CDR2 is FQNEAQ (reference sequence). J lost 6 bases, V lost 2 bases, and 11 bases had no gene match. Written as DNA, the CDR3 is TGTGCCAGCAGCTTAATTATTGCGACTAGCGGCATCAATGAGCAGTTCTTC. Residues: CASSLIIATSGINEQFF.

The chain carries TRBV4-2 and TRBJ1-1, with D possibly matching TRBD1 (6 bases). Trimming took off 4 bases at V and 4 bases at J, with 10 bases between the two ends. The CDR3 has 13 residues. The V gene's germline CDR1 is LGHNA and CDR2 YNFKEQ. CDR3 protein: CASSPGARTEAFF. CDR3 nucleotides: TGTGCCAGCAGCCCAGGGGCGCGCACTGAAGCTTTCTTT.

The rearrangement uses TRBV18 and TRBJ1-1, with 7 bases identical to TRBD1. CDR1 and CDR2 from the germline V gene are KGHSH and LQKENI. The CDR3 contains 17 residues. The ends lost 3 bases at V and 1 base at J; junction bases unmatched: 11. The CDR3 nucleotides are TGTGCCAGCTCACCCTATCGGAACAGGGGAAAGAACACTGAAGCTTTCTTT. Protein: CASSPYRNRGKNTEAFF.

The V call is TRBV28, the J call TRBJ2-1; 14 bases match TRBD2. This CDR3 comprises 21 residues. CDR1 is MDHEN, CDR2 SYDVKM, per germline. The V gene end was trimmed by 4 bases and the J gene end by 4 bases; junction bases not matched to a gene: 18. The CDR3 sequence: CASSSISFAGTSGRAYNEQFF. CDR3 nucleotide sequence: TGTGCCAGCAGTTCCATCTCGTTTGCGGGGACTAGCGGGAGAGCGTACAATGAGCAGTTCTTC.

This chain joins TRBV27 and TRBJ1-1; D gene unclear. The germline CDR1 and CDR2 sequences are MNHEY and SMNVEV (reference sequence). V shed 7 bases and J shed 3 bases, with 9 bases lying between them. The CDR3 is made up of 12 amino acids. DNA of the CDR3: TGTGCCAGCAAAGACCTACACACTGAAGCTTTCTTT. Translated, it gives CASKDLHTEAFF.

In DNA, the CDR3 is TGCGCCAGCAGCTTGGGGCAGGGGGCCCGGACTGAAGCTTTCTTT. Translated, it gives CASSLGQGARTEAFF. V and J are TRBV5-1 and TRBJ1-1; 8 nucleotides line up with TRBD1. Trimming at V came to 0 bases and at J to 5 bases, leaving 6 bases not matched to a gene. Germline CDR1 is SGHRS and CDR2 is YFSETQ. The CDR3 sequence is 15 residues long. The full variable domain, rest sourced from reference TRBV5-1 and TRBJ1-1, is KAGVTQTPRYLIKTRGQQVTLSCSPISGHRSVSWYQQTPGQGLQFLFEYFSETQRNKGNFPGRFSGRQFSNSRSEMNVSTLELGDSALYLCASSLGQGARTEAFFGQGTRLTVV.

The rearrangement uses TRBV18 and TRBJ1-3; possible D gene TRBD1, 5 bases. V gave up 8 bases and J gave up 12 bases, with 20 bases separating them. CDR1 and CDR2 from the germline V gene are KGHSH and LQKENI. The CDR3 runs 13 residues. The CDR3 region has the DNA TGTGCCAGCACCCCCGGGACCGTTCGTCTCATATATTTT. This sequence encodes CASTPGTVRLIYF.

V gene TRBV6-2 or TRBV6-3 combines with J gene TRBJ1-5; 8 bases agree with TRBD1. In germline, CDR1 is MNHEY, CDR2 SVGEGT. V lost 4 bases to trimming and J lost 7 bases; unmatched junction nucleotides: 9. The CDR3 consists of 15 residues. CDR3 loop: CASSSQTGVQQPQHF. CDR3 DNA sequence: TGTGCCAGCAGTTCGCAGACAGGGGTACAGCAGCCCCAGCATTTT.

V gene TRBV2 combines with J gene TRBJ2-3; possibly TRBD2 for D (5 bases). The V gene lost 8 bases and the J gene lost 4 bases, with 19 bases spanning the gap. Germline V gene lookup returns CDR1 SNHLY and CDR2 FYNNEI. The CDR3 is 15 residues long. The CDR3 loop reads CASRRSGSGADTQYF. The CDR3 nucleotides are TGTGCCAGCCGCCGGTCGGGAAGCGGCGCAGATACGCAGTATTTT.

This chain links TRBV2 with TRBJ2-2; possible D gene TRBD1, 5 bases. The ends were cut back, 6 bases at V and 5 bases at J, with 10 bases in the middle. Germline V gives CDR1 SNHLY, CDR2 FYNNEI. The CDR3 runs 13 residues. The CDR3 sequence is CASRETETGELFF. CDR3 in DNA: TGTGCCAGCAGAGAGACAGAAACCGGGGAGCTGTTTTTT.

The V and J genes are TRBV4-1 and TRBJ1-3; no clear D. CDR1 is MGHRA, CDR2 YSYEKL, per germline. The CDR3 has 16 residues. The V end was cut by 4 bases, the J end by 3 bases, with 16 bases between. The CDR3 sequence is CASSPLGIGLGNTIYF. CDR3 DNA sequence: TGCGCCAGCAGCCCCCTCGGGATTGGTCTTGGAAACACCATATATTTT.

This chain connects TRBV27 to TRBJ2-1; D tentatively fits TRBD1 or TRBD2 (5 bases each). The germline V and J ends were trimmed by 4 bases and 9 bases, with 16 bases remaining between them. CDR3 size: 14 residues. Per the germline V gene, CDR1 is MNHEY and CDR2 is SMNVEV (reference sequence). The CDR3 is CASSSGTVPGEQFF. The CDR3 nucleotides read TGTGCCAGCAGTTCCGGGACGGTCCCAGGTGAGCAGTTCTTC.

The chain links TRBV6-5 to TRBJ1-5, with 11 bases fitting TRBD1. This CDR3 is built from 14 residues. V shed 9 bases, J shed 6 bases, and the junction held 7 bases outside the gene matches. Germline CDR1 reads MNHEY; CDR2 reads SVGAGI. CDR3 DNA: TGTGCCAGTTGGGACAGGGGGATGGGTCAGCCCCAGCATTTT. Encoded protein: CASWDRGMGQPQHF.

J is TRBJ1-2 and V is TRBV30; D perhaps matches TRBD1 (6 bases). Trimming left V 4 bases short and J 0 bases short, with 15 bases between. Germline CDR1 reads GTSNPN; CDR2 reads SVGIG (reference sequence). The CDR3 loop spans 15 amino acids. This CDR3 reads CAWTHRTATNYGYTF. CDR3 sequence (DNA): TGTGCCTGGACTCACCGGACAGCCACTAACTATGGCTACACCTTC.